These T cell receptor beta chains were read from a single sample in a study of CD8+CD57+ T cells in acquired aplastic anemia. TCRdb re-derived calls from the reads in MiXCR, one entry per CDR3 protein. The data hold approximately 170,000 distinct CDR3 sequences, with around 43% observed a single time. The sample was sorted CD4+, CD8+, or CD8+CD57+ T cells (not recorded which) from PBMCs. The source of these receptors is a human donor with aplastic anemia. CDR3s include the opening cysteine and the closing phenylalanine or tryptophan.

v_gene,j_gene,CDR3aa
TRBV6-5,TRBJ2-7,CASSYAGFYEQYF
TRBV18,TRBJ1-1,CASSPPGSSSLAFF
TRBV6-5,TRBJ1-5,CASSYSGTGAGNQPQHF
TRBV2,TRBJ1-2,CASSEGGSGYTF
TRBV6-5,TRBJ2-5,CASSYSLFSFQETQYF
TRBV7-6,TRBJ2-5,CASSQRGETQYF
TRBV6-1,TRBJ1-5,CASIGTANQPQHF
TRBV7-9,TRBJ2-7,CASSGRDSYEQYF
TRBV11-1,TRBJ2-2,CASRTSRDTGELFF
TRBV7-9,TRBJ2-7,CASSFAGSSEQYF